This paragraph reports one T cell receptor (beta chain). What it binds is not known. The junction had 6 bases not matched to a gene; V was cut back by 5 bases and J by 2 bases. The CDR3 has 14 amino acids. Germline assignment: CDR1 MGHRA and CDR2 YSYEKL. This sample is part of a study of blood T cells in healthy people across ages. Through a sample-barcoded 5' primer and a J-beta primer mix, a second PCR was run for 7 to 11 cycles. The template-switch adaptor was a 5' adaptor with 12 random nucleotides. It tagged each cDNA molecule. TCRdb reprocessed the 5' RACE reads via MiXCR and lists one record per CDR3 protein. Among about 1.6 million distinct CDR3 sequences, around 36% were seen once, and the ten largest hold over 9%. A minimum of 5 micrograms of total RNA was extracted per sample. Findings and limits, study-wide: A strong correlation between TCR beta diversity and naive T cell percentage was seen.

The sequence was collected from a woman younger than 45 in good health. The chain links TRBV4-1 to TRBJ2-7; 7 bases are shared with TRBD1. The sample comprised blood. This chain's CDR3 is CASSITTGTYEQYF. CDR3 DNA sequence: TGCGCCAGCAGCATAACGACAGGGACCTACGAGCAGTACTTC.